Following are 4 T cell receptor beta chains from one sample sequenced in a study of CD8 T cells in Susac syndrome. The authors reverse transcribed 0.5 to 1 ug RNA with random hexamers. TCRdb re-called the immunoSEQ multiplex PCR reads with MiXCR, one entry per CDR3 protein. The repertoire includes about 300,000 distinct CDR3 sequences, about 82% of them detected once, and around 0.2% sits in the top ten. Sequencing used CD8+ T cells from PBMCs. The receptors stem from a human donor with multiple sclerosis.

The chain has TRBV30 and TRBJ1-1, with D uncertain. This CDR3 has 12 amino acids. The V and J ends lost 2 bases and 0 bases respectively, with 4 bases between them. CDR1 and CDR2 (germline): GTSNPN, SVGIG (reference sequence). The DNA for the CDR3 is TGTGCCTGGAGTCAGGTGAACACTGAAGCTTTCTTT. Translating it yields CAWSQVNTEAFF. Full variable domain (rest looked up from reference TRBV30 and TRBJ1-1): SQTIHQWPATLVQPVGSPLSLECTVEGTSNPNLYWYRQAAGRGLQLLFYSVGIGQISSEVPQNLSASRPQDRQFILSSKKLLLSDSGFYLCAWSQVNTEAFFGQGTRLTVV.

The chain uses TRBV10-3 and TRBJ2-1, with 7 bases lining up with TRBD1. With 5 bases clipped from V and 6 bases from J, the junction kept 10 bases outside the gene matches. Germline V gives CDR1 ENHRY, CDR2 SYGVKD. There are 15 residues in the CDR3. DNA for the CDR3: TGTGCCATCAGTTCCAGCTCCGGGACAGTCAATGAGCAGTTCTTC. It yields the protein CAISSSSGTVNEQFF.

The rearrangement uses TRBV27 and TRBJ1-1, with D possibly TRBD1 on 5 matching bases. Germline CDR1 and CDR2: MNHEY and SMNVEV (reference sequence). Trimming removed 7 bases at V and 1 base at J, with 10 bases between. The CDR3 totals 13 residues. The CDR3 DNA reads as TGTGCCAGCAATAAGGGGTCGAACACTGAAGCTTTCTTT. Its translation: CASNKGSNTEAFF.

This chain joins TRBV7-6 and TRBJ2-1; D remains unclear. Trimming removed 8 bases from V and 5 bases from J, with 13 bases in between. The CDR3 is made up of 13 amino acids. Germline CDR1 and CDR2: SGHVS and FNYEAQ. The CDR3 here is CASAVIGDNEQFF. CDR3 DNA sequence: TGTGCCAGCGCCGTGATCGGAGACAATGAGCAGTTCTTC.